One and the same sample provided the 21 T cell receptor beta chains below, sequenced in a study of siplizumab effects on memory and regulatory T cells. Here immunoSEQ multiplex PCR was the method, and the copy in TCRdb shows in-frame clones only, minus some. The sample holds around 110,000 clones, roughly 94% seen once. Material for sequencing was non-Treg CD4+ T cells sorted from blood. These receptors all stem from a human donor in good health.

The chain couples TRBV7-8 to TRBJ2-1, with 8 positions matching TRBD2. V shed 1 base and J 6 bases; nucleotides not matched to a gene: 5. Germline V gives CDR1 SGHVS, CDR2 FQNEAQ. CDR3 size: 15 residues. The CDR3 nucleotides are TGTGCCAGCAGCTTAGTAGCGGGGACCCCCAATGAGCAGTTCTTC. It yields the protein CASSLVAGTPNEQFF.

J is TRBJ2-1 and V is TRBV7-3, with D tentatively TRBD1 or TRBD2 (5 bases each). The CDR3 loop spans 16 amino acids. Trimming pared 2 bases from V and 1 base from J, leaving 12 bases between. Germline V lookup: CDR1 SGHTA, CDR2 FQGTGA. The CDR3 loop is CASSLEGPRSYNEQFF. In DNA form, the CDR3 reads TGTGCCAGCAGCTTAGAGGGGCCTCGTTCCTACAATGAGCAGTTCTTC.

V gene TRBV25-1 combines with J gene TRBJ1-5; no firm D call. This CDR3 has 14 amino acids. Germline CDR1 and CDR2: MGHDK and SYGVNS. V was pared by 0 bases and J by 1 base, with 4 bases between. CDR3 bases: TGTGCCAGCAGTGAATATAAAAGCAATCAGCCCCAGCATTTT. Translation: CASSEYKSNQPQHF.

The chain couples TRBV25-1 to TRBJ1-3; D remains unclear. The CDR3 is 15 residues long. Germline V gene lookup returns CDR1 MGHDK and CDR2 SYGVNS. The V gene lost 2 bases and the J gene lost 0 bases, with 8 bases spanning the gap. In nucleotides, the CDR3 is TGTGCCAGCAGTGAAGCCGGAGCCTCTGGAAACACCATATATTTT. It translates to CASSEAGASGNTIYF.

The chain has TRBV5-4 and TRBJ2-7; no definite D call. CDR1 and CDR2 (germline): SGHNT, YYREEE (reference sequence). The CDR3 length is 13 residues. V lost 2 bases to trimming and J lost 2 bases, with 8 bases between them. This CDR3 is CASSFWGTYEQYF. The CDR3 DNA reads TGTGCCAGCAGCTTTTGGGGTACCTACGAGCAGTACTTC. Full variable domain (remainder filled in from reference TRBV5-4 and TRBJ2-7): ETGVTQSPTHLIKTRGQQVTLRCSSQSGHNTVSWYQQALGQGPQFIFQYYREEENGRGNFPPRFSGLQFPNYSSELNVNALELDDSALYLCASSFWGTYEQYFGPGTRLTVT.

The J gene is TRBJ2-7, the V gene TRBV2; possible D gene TRBD1, 6 bases. The CDR3 covers 13 residues. Trimming removed 7 bases at V and 3 bases at J, with 13 bases between. CDR1 and CDR2 from the germline V gene are SNHLY and FYNNEI. The CDR3 reads CASTTQGRYEQYF. The CDR3 coding sequence is TGTGCCAGCACTACACAGGGTCGCTACGAGCAGTACTTC.

This chain uses TRBV6-5 with TRBJ2-1, with TRBD1 matching over 9 bases. Per the germline V gene, CDR1 is MNHEY and CDR2 is SVGAGI. The CDR3 length is 15 residues. After removal of 2 bases from V and 10 bases from J, the junction contained 9 bases not matched to a gene. The CDR3 DNA follows: TGTGCCAGCAGTTACCAGGACAGGGGACCCTACGAGCAGTTCTTC. Its translation is CASSYQDRGPYEQFF.

The chain joins TRBV2 to TRBJ2-7, with TRBD1 identical over 7 bases. Germline V gene lookup returns CDR1 SNHLY and CDR2 FYNNEI. The trim removed 6 bases at V and 0 bases at J, leaving 8 bases unmatched. This CDR3 comprises 15 residues. This chain's CDR3 is CASRPDRASSYEQYF. For the CDR3, the DNA is TGTGCCAGCAGACCCGACAGGGCAAGCTCCTACGAGCAGTACTTC.

The V gene is TRBV28, the J gene TRBJ2-3; 8 nucleotides align to TRBD2. CDR1 is MDHEN, CDR2 SYDVKM, per germline. After removal of 3 bases from V and 4 bases from J, the junction contained 6 bases not matched to a gene. The CDR3 contains 15 residues. CDR3 region: CASSLGVAGPDTQYF. DNA for the CDR3: TGTGCCAGCAGTTTGGGGGTAGCGGGACCAGATACGCAGTATTTT.

The chain is built from TRBV9 and TRBJ2-7, with D perhaps being TRBD1 or TRBD2 (5 bases each). V was shortened by 0 bases and J by 7 bases, with 14 bases between the two germline ends. Looked up from germline, CDR1 is SGDLS and CDR2 is YYNGEE. This CDR3 contains 14 residues. CDR3 DNA sequence: TGTGCCAGCAGCGTAGAGGGACCCACGGGAGAGCAGTACTTC. Its protein is CASSVEGPTGEQYF.

The CDR3 DNA reads TGTGCCAGCAGTTTGGAATTTAATCAGCCCCAGCATTTT. Translated: CASSLEFNQPQHF. V is TRBV27 and J is TRBJ1-5; D unresolved. Looked up from germline, CDR1 is MNHEY and CDR2 is SMNVEV (reference sequence). V lost 3 bases and J 4 bases, leaving 7 bases between the germline ends. CDR3 length equals 13 residues.

This clone was counted once. This chain joins TRBV10-1 and TRBJ2-7; D is unclear. The CDR3 spans 14 residues. In germline, CDR1 is WNHNN, CDR2 SYGVQD (reference sequence). V dropped 3 bases and J dropped 2 bases, with 11 bases sitting between them. CDR3 region: CASSEGKVTYEQYF. The CDR3 DNA sequence: TGCGCCAGCAGTGAAGGAAAGGTGACCTACGAGCAGTACTTC.

The chain employs TRBV19 and TRBJ2-3; the D gene is possibly TRBD1 (5 bases). V shed 3 bases and J shed 2 bases, with 15 bases lying between them. The germline V gene encodes CDR1 LNHDA and CDR2 SQIVND (reference sequence). There are 16 residues in the CDR3. Here the CDR3 reads CASSMRSDSTTDTQYF. Written as DNA, the CDR3 is TGTGCCAGTAGTATGAGGAGCGACAGTACCACAGATACGCAGTATTTT.

The chain employs TRBV27 and TRBJ2-4, with D perhaps matching TRBD2 (6 bases). Germline CDR1 is MNHEY and CDR2 is SMNVEV (reference sequence). The V and J ends lost 6 bases and 3 bases respectively, with 27 bases between them. This CDR3 region has 19 residues. Here the CDR3 reads CASRSYSGNALIDKNIQYF. In nucleotides, the CDR3 is TGTGCCAGCAGGTCTTATAGCGGAAACGCTCTCATCGACAAAAACATTCAGTACTTC.

The chain is built from TRBV6-4 and TRBJ2-1; 8 bases agree with TRBD2. This CDR3 is 17 amino acids long. V trimming: 0 bases; J trimming: 6 bases; junction bases outside the gene matches: 10. The germline V gene encodes CDR1 MRHNA and CDR2 SNTAGT. The CDR3, as DNA: TGTGCCAGCAGTGACTCCAGCGGGGGCCACGGGCTCAATGAGCAGTTCTTC. Translating it yields CASSDSSGGHGLNEQFF.

V and J are TRBV7-8 and TRBJ2-1; 10 bases align to TRBD1. V trimming: 5 bases; J trimming: 6 bases; junction bases outside the gene matches: 10. The CDR3 has 16 residues. CDR1 and CDR2 (germline): SGHVS, FQNEAQ. Written as DNA, the CDR3 is TGTGCCAGCAGCGTGACAGGGGGCCGGTTTGGCAATGAGCAGTTCTTC. Its protein product is CASSVTGGRFGNEQFF.

This chain connects TRBV29-1 to TRBJ2-6; the D gene could be TRBD1 or TRBD2 (5 bases each). Looked up from germline, CDR1 is SQVTM and CDR2 is ANQGSEA. The CDR3 is 15 residues long. V was pared by 6 bases and J by 0 bases, with 12 bases between. For the CDR3, the DNA is TGCAGCGTCGGGGCCGCGAGCTCTGGGGCCAACGTCCTGACTTTC. Translation gives CSVGAASSGANVLTF.

V gene TRBV5-6 combines with J gene TRBJ2-1, with 7 bases fitting TRBD2. V shed 4 bases and J 4 bases; nucleotides not matched to a gene: 8. This CDR3 spans 15 amino acids. Germline values: CDR1 SGHDT, CDR2 YYEEEE. CDR3 DNA: TGTGCCAGCAGCCGTTGGACTAGGGATTACAATGAGCAGTTCTTC. Amino acids: CASSRWTRDYNEQFF. Variable domain in full (rest from reference TRBV5-6 and TRBJ2-1): DAGVTQSPTHLIKTRGQQVTLRCSPKSGHDTVSWYQQALGQGPQFIFQYYEEEERQRGNFPDRFSGHQFPNYSSELNVNALLLGDSALYLCASSRWTRDYNEQFFGPGTRLTVL.

The chain combines TRBV7-6 with TRBJ2-3, with D unresolved. This CDR3 has 13 amino acids. Germline CDR1 is SGHVS and CDR2 is FNYEAQ. V was clipped by 8 bases and J by 3 bases, with 12 bases between them. The CDR3 bases are TGTGCCAGCCTCCAACCCCTTACAGATACGCAGTATTTT. Its protein is CASLQPLTDTQYF.

The chain joins TRBV11-2 to TRBJ1-2; D possibly corresponds to TRBD1 (5 bases). V was shortened by 5 bases and J by 6 bases, with 16 bases between the two germline ends. CDR3 length: 14 residues. Germline CDR1 SGHAT, CDR2 FQNNGV. The CDR3 DNA reads as TGTGCCAGCAGCCCGGGGCGACGATGGGATGGCTACACCTTC. Translating gives CASSPGRRWDGYTF.

The V gene is TRBV11-3, the J gene TRBJ2-1, with D unresolved. This CDR3 is built from 16 residues. V shed 1 base and J shed 6 bases, with 16 bases lying between them. Germline V lookup: CDR1 SGHNT, CDR2 YENEEA. The CDR3 loop is CASSLASNPRFNEQFF. The CDR3 DNA sequence: TGTGCCAGCAGCTTAGCCAGTAATCCCCGTTTCAATGAGCAGTTCTTC. Variable domain in full (rest from reference TRBV11-3 and TRBJ2-1): EAGVVQSPRYKIIEKKQPVAFWCNPISGHNTLYWYLQNLGQGPELLIRYENEEAVDDSQLPKDRFSAERLKGVDSTLKIQPAELGDSAVYLCASSLASNPRFNEQFFGPGTRLTVL.